The 4 T cell receptor beta chains in this list originate from one sample, sequenced in a study of OX40 agonist ivuxolimab in advanced cancers. Libraries came from the immunoSEQ multiplex PCR assay. TCRdb obtained this table from immuneACCESS and retained in-frame rearrangements with V and J assigned. These tables miss some clones; where compared with another copy, unresolved V genes account for less than half of the shortfall, and the remainder is unexplained. The sample table contains under 80,000 clones; only one count was recorded for 85% to 95% of them. The ten largest clones take up about 0.34% of the sample. The sequenced sample was CD4+ or CD8+ T cells sorted from blood, obtained in a trial of the OX40 agonist ivuxolimab. The source is an adult with an advanced solid tumor such as melanoma, head and neck, liver or kidney cancer.

The genes are TRBV2 and TRBJ1-3, with D possibly matching TRBD1 (5 bases). This CDR3 region has 15 residues. Deletions cut 1 base from V and 0 bases from J, with 7 bases between. The germline gives CDR1 SNHLY, CDR2 FYNNEI. The CDR3 region is CASSEEGTSGNTIYF. For the CDR3, the DNA is TGTGCCAGCAGTGAAGAGGGGACCTCTGGAAACACCATATATTTT.

The chain carries TRBV7-2 and TRBJ2-3; D is uncertain. Germline values: CDR1 SGHTA, CDR2 FQGNSA. The CDR3 runs to 15 residues. Trimming cost V 5 bases and J 4 bases, with 16 bases left between them. The DNA of the CDR3 is TGTGCCAGCAGCGGAAATGTGGGGTGGGCAGATACGCAGTATTTT. Translated, it gives CASSGNVGWADTQYF.

The V gene is TRBV19, the J gene TRBJ1-6, with TRBD1 as a possible D gene (5 bases). The germline gives CDR1 LNHDA, CDR2 SQIVND (reference sequence). V lost 1 base, J lost 2 bases, and 9 bases lay in between. The CDR3 is made up of 16 amino acids. CDR3 nucleotide sequence: TGTGCCAGTAGTATAGGGGGCGGCACCTATAATTCACCCCTCCACTTT. Protein sequence: CASSIGGGTYNSPLHF.

This chain connects TRBV6-1 to TRBJ2-7; tentatively, D is TRBD2 (5 bases). V lost 6 bases to trimming and J lost 0 bases, with 15 bases between them. The germline V gene has CDR1 MNHNS and CDR2 SASEGT. The CDR3 has 15 residues. This chain's CDR3 is CASSVSRDSSYEQYF. The CDR3 nucleotides read TGTGCCAGCAGCGTATCCCGGGATTCCTCCTACGAGCAGTACTTC.